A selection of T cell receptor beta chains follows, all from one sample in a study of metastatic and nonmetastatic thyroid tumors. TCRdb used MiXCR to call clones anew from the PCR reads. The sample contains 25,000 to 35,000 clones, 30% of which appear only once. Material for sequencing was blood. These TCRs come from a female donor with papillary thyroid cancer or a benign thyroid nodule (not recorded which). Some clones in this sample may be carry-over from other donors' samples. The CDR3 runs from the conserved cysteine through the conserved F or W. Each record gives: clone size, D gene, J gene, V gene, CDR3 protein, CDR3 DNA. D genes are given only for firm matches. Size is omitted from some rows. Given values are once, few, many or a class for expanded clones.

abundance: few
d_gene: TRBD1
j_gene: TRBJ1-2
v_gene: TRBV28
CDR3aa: CASRKQGGYYGYTF
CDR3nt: TGTGCCAGCAGGAAACAGGGGGGATACTATGGCTACACCTTC

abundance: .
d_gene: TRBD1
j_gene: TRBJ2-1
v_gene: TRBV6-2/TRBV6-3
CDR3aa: CASIGTDFHNEQFF
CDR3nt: TGTGCCAGCATAGGGACAGACTTCCACAATGAGCAGTTCTTC

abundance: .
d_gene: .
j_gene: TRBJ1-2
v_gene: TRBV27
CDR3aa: CARSVTDKTSSTF
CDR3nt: TGTGCCCGCAGTGTGACAGACAAAACTAGCTCCACCTTC

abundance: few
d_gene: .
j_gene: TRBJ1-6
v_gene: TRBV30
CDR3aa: CAWSRGVSTNNSPLHF
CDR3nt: TGTGCCTGGAGCCGTGGAGTGTCAACCAATAATTCACCCCTCCACTTT

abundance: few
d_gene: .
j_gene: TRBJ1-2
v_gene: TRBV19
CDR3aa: CASKKSRSGGGYTF
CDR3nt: TGTGCCAGTAAGAAGTCCCGGTCCGGGGGGGGCTACACCTTC

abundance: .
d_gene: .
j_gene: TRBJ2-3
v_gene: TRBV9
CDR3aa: CASSVAPSRGSDTQYF
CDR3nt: TGTGCCAGCAGCGTAGCCCCCAGCAGGGGTTCAGATACGCAGTATTTT

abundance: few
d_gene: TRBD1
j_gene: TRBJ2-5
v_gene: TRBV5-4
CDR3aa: CASSLAGDREETQYF
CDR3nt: TGTGCCAGCAGCTTGGCCGGAGACAGGGAAGAGACCCAGTACTTC

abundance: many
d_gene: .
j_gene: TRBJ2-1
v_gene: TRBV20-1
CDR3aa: CSAGRPISSF
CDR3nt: TGCAGTGCTGGAAGGCCAATTTCGTCCTTC

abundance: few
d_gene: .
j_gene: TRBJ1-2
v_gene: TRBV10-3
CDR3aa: CAISERQGQLGYGYTF
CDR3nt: TGTGCCATCAGTGAACGTCAGGGGCAGCTCGGCTATGGCTACACCTTC

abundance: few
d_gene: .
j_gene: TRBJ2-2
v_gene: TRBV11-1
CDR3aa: CASSSGTWGRTTGELFF
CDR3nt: TGTGCCAGCAGCTCAGGGACGTGGGGGAGGACCACCGGGGAGCTGTTTTTT

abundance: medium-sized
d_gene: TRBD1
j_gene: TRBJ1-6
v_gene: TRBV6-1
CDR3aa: CASSTTGGYYNSPLHF
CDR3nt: TGTGCCAGCAGTACGACAGGGGGCTATTATAATTCACCCCTCCACTTT

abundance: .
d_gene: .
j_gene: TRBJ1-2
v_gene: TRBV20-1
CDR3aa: CSARDGSGYYGYTF
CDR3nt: TGCAGTGCTAGAGATGGGTCTGGATACTATGGCTACACCTTC

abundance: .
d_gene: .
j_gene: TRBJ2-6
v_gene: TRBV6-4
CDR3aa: CASSDSGSSGANVLTF
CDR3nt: TGTGCCAGCAGTGACTCGGGCTCCTCTGGGGCCAACGTCCTGACTTTC

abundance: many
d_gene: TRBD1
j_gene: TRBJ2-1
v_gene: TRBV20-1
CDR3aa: CSARDPQGAKNEQFF
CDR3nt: TGCAGTGCTAGAGATCCGCAGGGGGCGAAAAATGAGCAGTTCTTC

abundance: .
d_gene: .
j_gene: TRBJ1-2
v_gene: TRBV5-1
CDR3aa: CASSLGIGQLNYGYTF
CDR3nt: TGCGCCAGCAGCTTGGGGATCGGACAGCTAAACTATGGCTACACCTTC

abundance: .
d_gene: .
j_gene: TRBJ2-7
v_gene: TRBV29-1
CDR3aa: CSVQGRGPYEQYF
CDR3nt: TGCAGCGTTCAGGGGAGGGGTCCCTACGAGCAGTACTTC

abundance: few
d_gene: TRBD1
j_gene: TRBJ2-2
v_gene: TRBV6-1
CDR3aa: CASRLLGGANTGELFF
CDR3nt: TGTGCCAGCAGGCTACTAGGGGGCGCGAACACCGGGGAGCTGTTTTTT

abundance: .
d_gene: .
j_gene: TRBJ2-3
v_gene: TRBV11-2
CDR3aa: CASSLRIWGTDTQYF
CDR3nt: TGTGCCAGCAGTTTAAGGATTTGGGGCACAGATACGCAGTATTTT

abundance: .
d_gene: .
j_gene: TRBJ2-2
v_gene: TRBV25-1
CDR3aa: CASSGHREVGELFF
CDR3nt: TGTGCCAGCAGTGGACACAGGGAGGTCGGGGAGCTGTTTTTT

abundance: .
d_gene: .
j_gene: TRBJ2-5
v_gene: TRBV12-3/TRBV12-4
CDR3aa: CASSPRLAHDSQETQYF
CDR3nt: TGTGCCAGCAGTCCCCGTCTAGCCCACGACTCCCAAGAGACCCAGTACTTC

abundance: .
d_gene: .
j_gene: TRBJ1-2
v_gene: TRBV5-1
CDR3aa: CASSMGSRGVGYTF
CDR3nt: TGCGCCAGCTCGATGGGGAGTCGGGGTGTCGGCTACACCTTC

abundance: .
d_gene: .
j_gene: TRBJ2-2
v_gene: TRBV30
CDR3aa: CAWSNRVPGELFF
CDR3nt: TGTGCCTGGAGTAACAGGGTTCCCGGGGAGCTGTTTTTT

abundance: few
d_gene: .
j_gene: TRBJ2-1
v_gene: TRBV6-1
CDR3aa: CATESGFGEQFF
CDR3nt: TGTGCCACCGAGTCGGGGTTTGGTGAGCAGTTCTTC

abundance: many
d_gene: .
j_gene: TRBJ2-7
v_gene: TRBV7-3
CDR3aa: CASSPHQSSYEQYF
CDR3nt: TGTGCCAGCAGCCCACACCAGAGCTCCTACGAGCAGTACTTC

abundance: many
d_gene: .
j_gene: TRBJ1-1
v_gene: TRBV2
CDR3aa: CASKNSLNTEAFF
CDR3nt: TGTGCCAGCAAAAACAGTCTGAACACTGAAGCTTTCTTT

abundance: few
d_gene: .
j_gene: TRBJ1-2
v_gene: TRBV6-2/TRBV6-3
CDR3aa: CASSFGQYGYTF
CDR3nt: TGTGCCAGCAGTTTCGGACAGTATGGCTACACCTTC

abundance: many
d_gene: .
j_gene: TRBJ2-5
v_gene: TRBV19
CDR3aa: CASSIKDTLQETQYF
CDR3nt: TGTGCCAGTAGTATAAAGGACACCCTCCAAGAGACCCAGTACTTC

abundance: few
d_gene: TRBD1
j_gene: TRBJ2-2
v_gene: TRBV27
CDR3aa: CASRLGQGNTGELFF
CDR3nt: TGTGCCAGCAGGCTGGGACAGGGGAACACCGGGGAGCTGTTTTTT

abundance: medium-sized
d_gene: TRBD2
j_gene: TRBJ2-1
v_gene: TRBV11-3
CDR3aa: CASSRGGTYNEQFF
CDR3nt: TGTGCCAGCAGCCGGGGGGGAACCTACAATGAGCAGTTCTTC

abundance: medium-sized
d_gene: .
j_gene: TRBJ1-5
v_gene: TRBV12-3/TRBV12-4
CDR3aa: CASNLNRRMGNQPQHF
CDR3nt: TGTGCCAGCAACCTAAACAGGCGTATGGGCAATCAGCCCCAGCATTTT

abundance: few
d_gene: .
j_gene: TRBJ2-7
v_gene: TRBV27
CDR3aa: CASSFTRTLAPEQYF
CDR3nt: TGTGCCAGCAGTTTCACCCGCACCCTAGCTCCCGAGCAGTACTTC

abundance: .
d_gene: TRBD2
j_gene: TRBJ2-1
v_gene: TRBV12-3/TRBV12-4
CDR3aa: CASSFSGTSGREQFF
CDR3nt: TGTGCCAGCAGTTTTAGTGGGACTAGCGGGAGAGAGCAGTTCTTC

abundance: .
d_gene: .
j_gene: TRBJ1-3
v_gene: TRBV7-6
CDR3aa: CASSGEVTGNTIYF
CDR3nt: TGTGCCAGCAGTGGGGAGGTCACGGGAAACACCATATATTTT

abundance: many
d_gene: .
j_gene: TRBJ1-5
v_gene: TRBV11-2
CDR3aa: CASSLGTGQPQHF
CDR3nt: TGTGCCAGCAGCTTGGGAACAGGCCAGCCCCAGCATTTT

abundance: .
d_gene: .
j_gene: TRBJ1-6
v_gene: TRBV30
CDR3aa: CAWRGGRLYSPLHF
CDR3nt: TGTGCCTGGAGAGGGGGTCGGTTATATTCACCCCTCCACTTT

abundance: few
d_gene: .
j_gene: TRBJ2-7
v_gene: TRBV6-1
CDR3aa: CASSTLGNEQYF
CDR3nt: TGTGCCAGCAGTACCCTCGGTAACGAGCAGTACTTC